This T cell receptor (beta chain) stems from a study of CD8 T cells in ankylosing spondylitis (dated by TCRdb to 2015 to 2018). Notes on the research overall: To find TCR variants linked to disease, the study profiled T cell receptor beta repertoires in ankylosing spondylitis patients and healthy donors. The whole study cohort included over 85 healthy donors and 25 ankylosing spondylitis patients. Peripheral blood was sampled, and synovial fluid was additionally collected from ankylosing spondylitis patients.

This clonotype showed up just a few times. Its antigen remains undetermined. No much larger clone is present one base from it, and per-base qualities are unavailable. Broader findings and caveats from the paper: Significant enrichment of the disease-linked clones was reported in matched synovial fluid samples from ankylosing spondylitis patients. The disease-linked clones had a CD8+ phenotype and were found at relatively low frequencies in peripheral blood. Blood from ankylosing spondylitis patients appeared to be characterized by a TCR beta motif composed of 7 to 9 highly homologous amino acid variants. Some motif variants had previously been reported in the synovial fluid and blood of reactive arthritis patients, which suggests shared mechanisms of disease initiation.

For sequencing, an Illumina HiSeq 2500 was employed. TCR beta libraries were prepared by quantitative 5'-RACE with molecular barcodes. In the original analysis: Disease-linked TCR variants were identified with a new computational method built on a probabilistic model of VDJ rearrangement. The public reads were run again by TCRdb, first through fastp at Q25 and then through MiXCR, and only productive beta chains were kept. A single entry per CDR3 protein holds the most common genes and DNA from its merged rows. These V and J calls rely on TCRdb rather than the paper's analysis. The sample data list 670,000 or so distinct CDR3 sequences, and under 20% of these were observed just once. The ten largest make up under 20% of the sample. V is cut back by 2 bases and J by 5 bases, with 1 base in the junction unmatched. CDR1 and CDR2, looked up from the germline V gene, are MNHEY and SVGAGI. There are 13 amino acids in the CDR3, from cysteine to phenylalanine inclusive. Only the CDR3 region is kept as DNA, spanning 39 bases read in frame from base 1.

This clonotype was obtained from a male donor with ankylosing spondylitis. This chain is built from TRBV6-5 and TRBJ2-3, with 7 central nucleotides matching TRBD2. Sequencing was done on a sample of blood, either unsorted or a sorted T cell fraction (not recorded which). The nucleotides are TGTGCCAGCAGTTACACGGGGGGAGATACGCAGTATTTT. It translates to CASSYTGGDTQYF.